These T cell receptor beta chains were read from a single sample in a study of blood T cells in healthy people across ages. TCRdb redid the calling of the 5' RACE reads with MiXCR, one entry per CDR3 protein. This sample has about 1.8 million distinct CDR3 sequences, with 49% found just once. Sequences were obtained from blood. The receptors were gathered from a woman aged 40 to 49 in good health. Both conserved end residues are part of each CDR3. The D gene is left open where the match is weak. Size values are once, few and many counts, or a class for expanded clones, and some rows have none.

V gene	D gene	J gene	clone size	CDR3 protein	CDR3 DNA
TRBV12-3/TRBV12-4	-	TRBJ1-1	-	CASRGLLVATEAFF	TGTGCCAGCAGGGGATTGTTAGTGGCCACTGAAGCTTTCTTT
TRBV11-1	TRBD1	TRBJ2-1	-	CASSLKTGVYNEQFF	TGTGCCAGCAGCCTGAAGACAGGGGTTTACAATGAGCAGTTCTTC
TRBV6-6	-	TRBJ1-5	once	CASAQVGTGNQPQHF	TGTGCCAGCGCACAGGTCGGGACGGGGAATCAGCCCCAGCATTTT
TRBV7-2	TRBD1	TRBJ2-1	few	CASSLRQGVPHEQFF	TGTGCCAGCAGCTTACGACAGGGGGTGCCCCATGAGCAGTTCTTC
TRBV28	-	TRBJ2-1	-	CASSLFGVGTRLSYNEQFF	TGTGCCAGCAGTTTATTCGGCGTAGGGACACGACTCTCCTACAATGAGCAGTTCTTC
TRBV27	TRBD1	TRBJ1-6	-	CASSAGQGFSPLHF	TGTGCCAGCAGTGCGGGACAGGGTTTTTCACCCCTCCACTTT
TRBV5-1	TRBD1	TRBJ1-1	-	CASNPGQGATEAFF	TGCGCCAGCAATCCGGGACAGGGGGCCACTGAAGCTTTCTTT
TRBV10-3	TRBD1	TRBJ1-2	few	CAISESTGDGYTF	TGTGCCATCAGTGAGTCAACAGGGGATGGCTACACCTTC
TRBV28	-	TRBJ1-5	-	CASSLVRRNQPQHF	TGTGCCAGCAGTTTAGTGCGACGGAATCAGCCCCAGCATTTT
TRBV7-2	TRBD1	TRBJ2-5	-	CASSSTGARGETQYF	TGTGCCAGCAGCTCCACAGGGGCGAGAGGAGAGACCCAGTACTTC
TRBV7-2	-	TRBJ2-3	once	CASSPSWSADTQYF	TGTGCCAGCAGCCCTAGTTGGAGCGCAGATACGCAGTATTTT
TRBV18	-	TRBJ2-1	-	CAGSGVLGDEQFF	TGTGCCGGCTCAGGCGTTCTGGGTGACGAGCAGTTCTTC
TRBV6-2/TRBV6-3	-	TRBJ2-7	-	CASGSGAHWEQYF	TGTGCCAGCGGTTCCGGGGCCCACTGGGAGCAGTACTTC
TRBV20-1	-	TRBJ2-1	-	CTQGGIDEQFF	TGCACCCAGGGGGGCATCGATGAGCAGTTCTTC
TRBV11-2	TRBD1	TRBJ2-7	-	CASSPPSVRDRSYEQYF	TGTGCCAGCAGCCCCCCCTCCGTCCGGGACAGATCCTACGAGCAGTACTTC
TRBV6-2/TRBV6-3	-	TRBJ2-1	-	CASSYSRGLANEQFF	TGTGCCAGCAGTTACTCGCGGGGACTGGCCAATGAGCAGTTCTTC
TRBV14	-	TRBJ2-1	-	CASSQGEWYNEQFF	TGTGCCAGCAGCCAAGGGGAATGGTACAATGAGCAGTTCTTC
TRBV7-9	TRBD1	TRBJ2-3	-	CASMDRGRTDTQYF	TGTGCCAGCATGGACAGGGGGAGAACAGATACGCAGTATTTT
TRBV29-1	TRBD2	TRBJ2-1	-	CSVGTSGGSFPYNEQFF	TGCAGCGTTGGGACTAGCGGGGGCTCTTTCCCCTACAATGAGCAGTTCTTC
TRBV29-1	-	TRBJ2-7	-	CGVEEDSGGQYF	TGCGGCGTTGAAGAGGACAGTGGCGGTCAGTACTTC
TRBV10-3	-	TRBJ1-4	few	CAISGRGPGVEKLFF	TGTGCCATCAGCGGCCGTGGTCCGGGAGTTGAAAAACTGTTTTTT
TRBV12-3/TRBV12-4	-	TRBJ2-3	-	CASSFRRGRDTDTQYF	TGTGCCAGCAGTTTCCGGCGGGGGCGTGACACAGATACGCAGTATTTT
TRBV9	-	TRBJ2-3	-	CASSVEGGGHKQYF	TGTGCCAGCAGCGTAGAAGGAGGTGGCCATAAGCAGTATTTT
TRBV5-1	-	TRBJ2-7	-	CASSLDAGSPYEQYF	TGCGCCAGCAGCTTGGACGCAGGATCTCCCTACGAGCAGTACTTC
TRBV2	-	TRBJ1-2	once	CASSSNYPSIGYTF	TGTGCCAGCAGTTCGAATTACCCGAGTATTGGCTACACCTTC
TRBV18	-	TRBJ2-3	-	CASSPLTAGTRDTQYF	TGTGCCAGCTCACCACTTACGGCCGGAACAAGGGATACGCAGTATTTT
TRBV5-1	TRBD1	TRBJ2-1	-	CASSLGGDRIYNEQFF	TGCGCCAGCAGCTTGGGAGGGGACAGAATCTACAATGAGCAGTTCTTC
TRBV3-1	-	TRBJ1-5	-	CASSQRGEKQPQHF	TGTGCCAGCAGCCAGAGGGGGGAAAAGCAGCCCCAGCATTTT
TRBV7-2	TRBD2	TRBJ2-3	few	CASSSAGGRVSTDTQYF	TGTGCCAGCAGCTCAGCGGGGGGGCGCGTGAGCACAGATACGCAGTATTTT
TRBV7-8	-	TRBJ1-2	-	CASSTNRAGYTF	TGTGCCAGCAGCACAAACAGGGCTGGCTACACCTTC
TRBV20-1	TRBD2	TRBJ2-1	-	CSARPGLAYNEQFF	TGCAGTGCTAGGCCGGGACTAGCGTACAATGAGCAGTTCTTC
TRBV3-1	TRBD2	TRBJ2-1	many	CASSQGLAGGNEQFF	TGTGCCAGCAGCCAAGGACTAGCGGGGGGCAATGAGCAGTTCTTC
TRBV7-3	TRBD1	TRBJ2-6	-	CASSPQTGKLSGANVLTF	TGTGCCAGCAGCCCGCAGACAGGGAAGCTCTCCGGGGCCAACGTCCTGACTTTC
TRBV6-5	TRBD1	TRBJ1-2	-	CASSYSGQGDFLYTF	TGTGCCAGCAGTTACTCTGGACAGGGGGACTTTCTCTACACCTTC
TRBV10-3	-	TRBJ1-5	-	CAISEGGQPQHF	TGTGCCATCAGTGAAGGGGGGCAGCCCCAGCATTTT
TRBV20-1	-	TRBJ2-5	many	CSARDEGFQETQYF	TGCAGTGCTAGAGACGAGGGATTTCAAGAGACCCAGTACTTC
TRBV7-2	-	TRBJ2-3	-	CASSLRRGTDTRYF	TGTGCCAGCAGCTTGAGAAGGGGCACAGATACGCGGTATTTT
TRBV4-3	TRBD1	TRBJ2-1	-	CASSQGYPTTGGLEQFF	TGCGCCAGCAGCCAAGGATATCCTACGACAGGGGGCCTTGAGCAGTTCTTC
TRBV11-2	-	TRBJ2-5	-	CASSPGGNKETQYF	TGTGCCAGCAGCCCTGGGGGAAATAAAGAGACCCAGTACTTC
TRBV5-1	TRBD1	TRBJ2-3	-	CASSTTGAQYF	TGCGCCAGCAGCACGACAGGGGCCCAGTATTTT
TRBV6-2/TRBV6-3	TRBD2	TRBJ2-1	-	CASSYTSGAPRFF	TGTGCCAGCAGTTACACTAGCGGTGCCCCAAGGTTCTTC